The 3 T cell receptor beta chains in this list originate from one sample, sequenced in a study of cytomegalovirus exposure and HLA in healthy donors. It was with 60 Vbeta and 13 Jbeta primers that the PCR ran. The table came from immunoSEQ multiplex PCR; TCRdb's copy has only in-frame clones and leaves some out. The data show 15,000 to 20,000 clones, with roughly 70% seen just once and 3.7% held by the top ten. Sequencing was carried out using PBMCs. The receptors shown here come from a man aged 18 to 30 in good health and CMV-seronegative.

The rearrangement joins TRBV2 to TRBJ1-1; D may be TRBD1 (6 bases). V lost 3 bases, J lost 8 bases, and 7 bases lay in between. Germline V gene sequence: CDR1 SNHLY, CDR2 FYNNEI. This CDR3 has 11 residues. CDR3 in amino acids: CASSEGTEAFF. The CDR3 region has the DNA TGTGCCAGCAGTGAGGGGACAGAAGCTTTCTTT.

The CDR3: CASSGTGTGELFF. The DNA of the CDR3 is TGCGCCAGCAGCGGCACAGGTACCGGGGAGCTGTTTTTT. The chain is built from TRBV10-2 and TRBJ2-2; D is possibly TRBD1 (5 bases). This CDR3 is 13 amino acids long. Trimming removed 6 bases from V and 5 bases from J, with 10 bases in between. Germline loops: CDR1 WSHSY, CDR2 SAAADI.

This clone was counted only a few times. V is TRBV5-8 and J is TRBJ1-5, with a tentative D call TRBD1 (5 bases). Trimming stripped 5 bases from V and 5 bases from J, with 11 bases between. CDR1 is SGHTS, CDR2 YDEGEE, per germline. This CDR3 contains 13 residues. CDR3 protein: CASRYEQDQPQHF. The CDR3 DNA reads as TGTGCCAGCAGATACGAACAGGATCAGCCCCAGCATTTT. The full variable domain, its missing parts supplied by reference TRBV5-8 and TRBJ1-5, is EAGVTQSPTHLIKTRGQQATLRCSPISGHTSVYWYQQALGLGLQFLLWYDEGEERNRGNFPPRFSGRQFPNYSSELNVNALELEDSALYLCASRYEQDQPQHFGDGTRLSIL.